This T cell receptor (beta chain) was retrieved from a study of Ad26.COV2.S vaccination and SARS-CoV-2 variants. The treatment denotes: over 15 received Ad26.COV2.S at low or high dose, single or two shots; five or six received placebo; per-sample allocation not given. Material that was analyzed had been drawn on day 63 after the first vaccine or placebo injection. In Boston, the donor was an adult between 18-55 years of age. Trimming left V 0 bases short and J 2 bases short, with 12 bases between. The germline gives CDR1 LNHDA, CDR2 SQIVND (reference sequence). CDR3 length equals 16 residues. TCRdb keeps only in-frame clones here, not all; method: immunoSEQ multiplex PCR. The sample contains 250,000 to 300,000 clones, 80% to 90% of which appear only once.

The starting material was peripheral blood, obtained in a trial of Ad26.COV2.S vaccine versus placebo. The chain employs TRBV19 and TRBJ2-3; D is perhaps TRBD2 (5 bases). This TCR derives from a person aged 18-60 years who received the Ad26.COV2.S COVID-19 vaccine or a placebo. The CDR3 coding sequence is TGTGCCAGTAGTATAGATCGGACGGGGAACACAGATACGCAGTATTTT. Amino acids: CASSIDRTGNTDTQYF.